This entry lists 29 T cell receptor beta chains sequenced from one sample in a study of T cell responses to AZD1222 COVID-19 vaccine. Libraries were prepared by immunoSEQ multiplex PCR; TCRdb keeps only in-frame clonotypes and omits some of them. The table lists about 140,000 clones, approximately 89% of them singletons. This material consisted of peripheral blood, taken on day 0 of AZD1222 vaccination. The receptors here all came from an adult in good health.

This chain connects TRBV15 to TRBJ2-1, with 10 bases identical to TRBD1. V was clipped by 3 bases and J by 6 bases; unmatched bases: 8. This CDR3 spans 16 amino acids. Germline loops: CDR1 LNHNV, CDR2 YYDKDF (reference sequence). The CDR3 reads CATSRARQGAINEQFF. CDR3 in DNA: TGTGCCACCAGCAGGGCTCGACAGGGGGCTATCAATGAGCAGTTCTTC. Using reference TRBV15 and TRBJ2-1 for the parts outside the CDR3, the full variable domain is DAMVIQNPRYQVTQFGKPVTLSCSQTLNHNVMYWYQQKSSQAPKLLFHYYDKDFNNEADTPDNFQSRRPNTSFCFLDIRSPGLGDTAMYLCATSRARQGAINEQFFGPGTRLTVL.

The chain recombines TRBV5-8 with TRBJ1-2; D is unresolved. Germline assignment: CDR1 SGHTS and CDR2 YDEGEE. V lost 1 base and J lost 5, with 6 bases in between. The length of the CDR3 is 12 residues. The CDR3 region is CASSLRSYGYTF. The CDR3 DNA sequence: TGTGCCAGCAGCTTGCGCAGTTATGGCTACACCTTC. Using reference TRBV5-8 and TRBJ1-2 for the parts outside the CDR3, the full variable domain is EAGVTQSPTHLIKTRGQQATLRCSPISGHTSVYWYQQALGLGLQFLLWYDEGEERNRGNFPPRFSGRQFPNYSSELNVNALELEDSALYLCASSLRSYGYTFGSGTRLTVV.

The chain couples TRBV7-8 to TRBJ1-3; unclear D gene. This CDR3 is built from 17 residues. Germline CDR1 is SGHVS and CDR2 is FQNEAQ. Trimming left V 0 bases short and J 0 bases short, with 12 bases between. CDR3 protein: CASSLAVVRLSGNTIYF. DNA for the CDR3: TGTGCCAGCAGCTTAGCAGTGGTTCGCCTCTCTGGAAACACCATATATTTT. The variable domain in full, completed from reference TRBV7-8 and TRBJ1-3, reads GAGVSQSPRYKVAKRGQDVALRCDPISGHVSLFWYQQALGQGPEFLTYFQNEAQLDKSGLPSDRFFAERPEGSVSTLKIQRTQQEDSAVYLCASSLAVVRLSGNTIYFGEGSWLTVV.

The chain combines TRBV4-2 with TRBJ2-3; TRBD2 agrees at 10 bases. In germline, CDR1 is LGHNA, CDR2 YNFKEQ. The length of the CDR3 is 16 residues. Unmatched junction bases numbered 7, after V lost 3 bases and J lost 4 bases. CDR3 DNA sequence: TGTGCCAGCAGCCACGAACTAGCGGGGCTATCAGATACGCAGTATTTT. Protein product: CASSHELAGLSDTQYF.

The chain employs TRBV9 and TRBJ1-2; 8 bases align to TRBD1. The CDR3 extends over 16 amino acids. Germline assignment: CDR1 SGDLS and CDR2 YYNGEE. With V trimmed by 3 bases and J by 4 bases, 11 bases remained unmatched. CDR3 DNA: TGTGCCAGCAGCGGACCAGGAGGGCAGGGGGCCTATGGCTACACCTTC. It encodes CASSGPGGQGAYGYTF.

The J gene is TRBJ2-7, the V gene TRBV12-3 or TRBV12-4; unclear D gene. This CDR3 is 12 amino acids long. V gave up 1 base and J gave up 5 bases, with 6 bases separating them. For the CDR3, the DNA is TGTGCCAGCAGTTTAGTTAAGGACGAGCAGTACTTC. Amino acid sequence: CASSLVKDEQYF.

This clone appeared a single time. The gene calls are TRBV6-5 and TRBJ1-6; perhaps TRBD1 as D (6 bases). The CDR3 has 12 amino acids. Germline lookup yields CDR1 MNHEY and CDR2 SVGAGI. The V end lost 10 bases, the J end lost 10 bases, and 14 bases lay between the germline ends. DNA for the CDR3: TGTGCCACCCTGGGGGCAGACTCACCCCTCCACTTT. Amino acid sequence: CATLGADSPLHF.

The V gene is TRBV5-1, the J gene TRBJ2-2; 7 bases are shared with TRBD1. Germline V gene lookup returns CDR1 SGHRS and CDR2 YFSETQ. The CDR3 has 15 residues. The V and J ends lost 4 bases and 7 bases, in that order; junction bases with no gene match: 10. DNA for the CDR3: TGCGCCAGCAGCGTGACAGGGCTGGGGAACGGGGAGCTGTTTTTT. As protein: CASSVTGLGNGELFF.

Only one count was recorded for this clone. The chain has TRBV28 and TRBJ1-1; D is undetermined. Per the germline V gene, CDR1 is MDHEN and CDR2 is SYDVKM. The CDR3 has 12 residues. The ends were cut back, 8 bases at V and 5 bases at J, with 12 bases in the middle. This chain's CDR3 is CASRPRWTEAFF. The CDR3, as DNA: TGTGCCAGCCGACCCAGGTGGACTGAAGCTTTCTTT.

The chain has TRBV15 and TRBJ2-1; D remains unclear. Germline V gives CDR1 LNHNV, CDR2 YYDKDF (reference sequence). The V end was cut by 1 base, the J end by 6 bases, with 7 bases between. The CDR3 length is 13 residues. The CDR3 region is CATSRVISNEQFF. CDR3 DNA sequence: TGTGCCACCAGCAGAGTGATCTCCAATGAGCAGTTCTTC.

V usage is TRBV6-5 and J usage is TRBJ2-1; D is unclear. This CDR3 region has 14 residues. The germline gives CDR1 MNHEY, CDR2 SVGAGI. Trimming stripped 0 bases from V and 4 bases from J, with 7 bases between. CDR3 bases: TGTGCCAGCAGTTACTCGAGAGTATACAATGAGCAGTTCTTC. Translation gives CASSYSRVYNEQFF.

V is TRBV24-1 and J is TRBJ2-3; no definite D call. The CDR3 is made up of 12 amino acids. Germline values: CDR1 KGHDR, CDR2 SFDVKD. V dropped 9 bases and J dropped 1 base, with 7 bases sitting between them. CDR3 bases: TGTGCCACCGGGCACGGCACAGATACGCAGTATTTT. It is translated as CATGHGTDTQYF.

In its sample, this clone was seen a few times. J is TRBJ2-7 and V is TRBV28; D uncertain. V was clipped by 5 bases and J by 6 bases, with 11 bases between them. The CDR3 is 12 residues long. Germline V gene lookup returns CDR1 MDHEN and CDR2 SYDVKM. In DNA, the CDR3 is TGTGCCAGCAGTCCCGACTTTGGCGAGCAGTACTTC. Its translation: CASSPDFGEQYF.

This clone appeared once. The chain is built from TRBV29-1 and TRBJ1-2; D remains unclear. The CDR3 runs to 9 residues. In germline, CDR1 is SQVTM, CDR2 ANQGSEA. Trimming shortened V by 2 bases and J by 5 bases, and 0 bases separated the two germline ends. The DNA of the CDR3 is TGCAGCGTTGAATATGGCTACACCTTC. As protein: CSVEYGYTF.

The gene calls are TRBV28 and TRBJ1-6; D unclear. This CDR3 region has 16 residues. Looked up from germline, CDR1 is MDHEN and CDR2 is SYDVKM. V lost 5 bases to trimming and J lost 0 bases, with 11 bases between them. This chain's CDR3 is CASSAGRSSYNSPLHF. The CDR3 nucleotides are TGTGCCAGCAGTGCGGGCCGCAGCTCCTATAATTCACCCCTCCACTTT.

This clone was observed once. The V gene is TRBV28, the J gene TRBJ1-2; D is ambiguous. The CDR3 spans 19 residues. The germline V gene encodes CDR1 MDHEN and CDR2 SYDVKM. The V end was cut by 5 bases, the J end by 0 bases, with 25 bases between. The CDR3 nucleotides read TGTGCCAGCAGTCCACCTAGGATGGACCGACGCCTAGCTAACTATGGCTACACCTTC. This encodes CASSPPRMDRRLANYGYTF.

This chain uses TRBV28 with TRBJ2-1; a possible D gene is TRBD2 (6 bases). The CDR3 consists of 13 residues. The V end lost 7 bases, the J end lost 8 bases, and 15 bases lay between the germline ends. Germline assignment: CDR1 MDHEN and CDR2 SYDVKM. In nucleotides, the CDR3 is TGTGCCAGCATCCCCGGGACTCGGGATGAGCAGTTCTTC. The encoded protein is CASIPGTRDEQFF.

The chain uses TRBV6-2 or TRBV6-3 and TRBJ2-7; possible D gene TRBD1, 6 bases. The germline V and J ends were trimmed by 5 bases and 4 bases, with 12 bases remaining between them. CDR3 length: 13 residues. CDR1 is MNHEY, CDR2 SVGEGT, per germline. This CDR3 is CASSRQDNYEQYF. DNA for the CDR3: TGTGCCAGCAGTCGACAGGACAATTACGAGCAGTACTTC.

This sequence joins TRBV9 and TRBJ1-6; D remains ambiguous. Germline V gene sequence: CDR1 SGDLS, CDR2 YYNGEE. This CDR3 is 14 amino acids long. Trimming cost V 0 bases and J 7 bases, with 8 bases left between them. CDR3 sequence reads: CASSVAVINSPLHF. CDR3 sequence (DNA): TGTGCCAGCAGCGTAGCCGTAATCAATTCACCCCTCCACTTT.

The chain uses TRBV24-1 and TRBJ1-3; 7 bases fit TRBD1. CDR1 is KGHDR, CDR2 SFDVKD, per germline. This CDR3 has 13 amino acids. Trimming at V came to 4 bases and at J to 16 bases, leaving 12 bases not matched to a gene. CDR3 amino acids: CATSEQTGETLYF. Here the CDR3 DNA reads TGTGCCACCAGTGAACAAACAGGGGAAACCCTTTATTTT.

The DNA for the CDR3 is TGCGCCAGCAGCTTCGGGTCGGGGGACTATGGCTACACCTTC. This translates into CASSFGSGDYGYTF. The chain couples TRBV5-1 to TRBJ1-2; D is possibly TRBD1 (5 bases). From germline, CDR1 is SGHRS and CDR2 YFSETQ. CDR3 size: 14 residues. V lost 2 bases, J lost 3 bases, and 11 bases lay in between.

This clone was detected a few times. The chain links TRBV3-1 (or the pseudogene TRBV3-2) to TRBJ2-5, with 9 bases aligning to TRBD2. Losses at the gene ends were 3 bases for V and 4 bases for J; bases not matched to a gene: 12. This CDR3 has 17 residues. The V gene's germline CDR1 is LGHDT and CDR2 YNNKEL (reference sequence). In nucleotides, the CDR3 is TGTGCCAGCAGCCATCGCCCCCTAGCGGGACGCCTAGAGACCCAGTACTTC. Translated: CASSHRPLAGRLETQYF.

CDR3 protein: CASGLVPQGEQYF. In DNA, the CDR3 is TGTGCTAGTGGTTTGGTCCCCCAGGGCGAGCAGTACTTC. The chain recombines TRBV12-5 with TRBJ2-7; weak D call: TRBD1 (5 bases). This CDR3 spans 13 amino acids. Germline lookup yields CDR1 LGHNT and CDR2 FRNRAP. Trimming stripped 0 bases from V and 6 bases from J, with 9 bases between.

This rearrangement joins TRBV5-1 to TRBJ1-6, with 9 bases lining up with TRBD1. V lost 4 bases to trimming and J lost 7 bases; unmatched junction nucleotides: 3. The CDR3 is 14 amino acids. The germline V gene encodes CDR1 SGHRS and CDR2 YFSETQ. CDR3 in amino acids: CASSDRGANSPLHF. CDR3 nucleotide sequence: TGCGCCAGCAGCGACAGGGGGGCAAATTCACCCCTCCACTTT.

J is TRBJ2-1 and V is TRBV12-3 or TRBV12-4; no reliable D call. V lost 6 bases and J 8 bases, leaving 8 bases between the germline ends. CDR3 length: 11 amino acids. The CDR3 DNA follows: TGTGCCAGCAGCTACGTTGATGAGCAGTTCTTC. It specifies CASSYVDEQFF.

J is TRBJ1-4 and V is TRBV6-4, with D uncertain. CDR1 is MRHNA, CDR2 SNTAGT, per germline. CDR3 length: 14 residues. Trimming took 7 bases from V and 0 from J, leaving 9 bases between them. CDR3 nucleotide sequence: TGTGCCAGCACACGGGTTGCAACTAATGAAAAACTGTTTTTT. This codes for CASTRVATNEKLFF.

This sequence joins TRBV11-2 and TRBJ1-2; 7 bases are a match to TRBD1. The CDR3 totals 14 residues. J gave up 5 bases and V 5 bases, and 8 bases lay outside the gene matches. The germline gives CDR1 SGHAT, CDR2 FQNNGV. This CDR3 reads CASSPSGTAYGYTF. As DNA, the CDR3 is TGTGCCAGCAGCCCTAGCGGGACAGCTTATGGCTACACCTTC. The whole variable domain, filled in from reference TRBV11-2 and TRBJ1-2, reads EAGVAQSPRYKIIEKRQSVAFWCNPISGHATLYWYQQILGQGPKLLIQFQNNGVVDDSQLPKDRFSAERLKGVDSTLKIQPAKLEDSAVYLCASSPSGTAYGYTFGSGTRLTVV.

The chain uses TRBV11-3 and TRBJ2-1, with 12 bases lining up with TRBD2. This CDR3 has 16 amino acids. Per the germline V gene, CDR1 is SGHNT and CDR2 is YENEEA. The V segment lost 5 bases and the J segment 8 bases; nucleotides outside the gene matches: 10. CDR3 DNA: TGTGCCAGCAGCATGAGACTAGCGGGGGCTCGTGATGAGCAGTTCTTC. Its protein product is CASSMRLAGARDEQFF.

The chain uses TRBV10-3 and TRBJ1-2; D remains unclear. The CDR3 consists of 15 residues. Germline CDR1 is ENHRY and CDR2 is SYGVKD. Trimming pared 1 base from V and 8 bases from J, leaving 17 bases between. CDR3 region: CAISELLEGSGGYTF. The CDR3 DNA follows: TGTGCCATCAGTGAGTTATTAGAAGGGTCAGGAGGCTACACCTTC.